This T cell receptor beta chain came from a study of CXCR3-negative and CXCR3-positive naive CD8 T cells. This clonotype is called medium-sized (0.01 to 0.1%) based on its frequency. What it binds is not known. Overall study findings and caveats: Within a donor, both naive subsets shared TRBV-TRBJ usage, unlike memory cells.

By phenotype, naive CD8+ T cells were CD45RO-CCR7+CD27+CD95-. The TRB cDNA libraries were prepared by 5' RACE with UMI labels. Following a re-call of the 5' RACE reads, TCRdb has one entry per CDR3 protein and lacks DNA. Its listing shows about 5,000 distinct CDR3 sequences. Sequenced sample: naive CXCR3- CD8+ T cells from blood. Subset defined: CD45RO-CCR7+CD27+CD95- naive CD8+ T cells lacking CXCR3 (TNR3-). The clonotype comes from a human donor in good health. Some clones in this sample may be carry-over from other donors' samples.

The CDR3 loop is CSVRDSSYNSPLHF. This chain joins TRBV29-1 and TRBJ1-6. Per the germline V gene, CDR1 is SQVTM and CDR2 is ANQGSEA. The CDR3 covers 14 residues.